What follows are 21 T cell receptor beta chains derived from one specimen sequenced in a study of T cells in localized non-small cell lung cancer. The assay was immunoSEQ multiplex PCR, and TCRdb's table has in-frame clones only and misses some. The sample contains about 26,000 clones, around 85% of which appear only once. Sequences were derived from peripheral blood, sampled before any cancer treatment. Receptors originate from an older female donor with stage II squamous cell lung carcinoma.

This chain links TRBV5-1 with TRBJ1-2; D ambiguous. The CDR3 spans 14 residues. Germline loops: CDR1 SGHRS, CDR2 YFSETQ. Between the trimmed V and J ends, which lost 0 bases and 0 bases, there was a span of 6 bases. The CDR3 DNA reads TGCGCCAGCAGCTTGGATCAGACTAACTATGGCTACACCTTC. Its translation is CASSLDQTNYGYTF. The variable domain in full, completed from reference TRBV5-1 and TRBJ1-2, reads KAGVTQTPRYLIKTRGQQVTLSCSPISGHRSVSWYQQTPGQGLQFLFEYFSETQRNKGNFPGRFSGRQFSNSRSEMNVSTLELGDSALYLCASSLDQTNYGYTFGSGTRLTVV.

This chain links TRBV27 with TRBJ2-7; D gene ambiguous. V gave up 3 bases and J gave up 2 bases, with 14 bases separating them. The CDR3 sequence is 15 residues long. Germline CDR1 MNHEY, CDR2 SMNVEV (reference sequence). The CDR3 region has the DNA TGTGCCAGCAGTTTTTACCCGCTAGGTACCTACGAGCAGTACTTC. This codes for CASSFYPLGTYEQYF.

The rearrangement links TRBV5-1 to TRBJ1-1; D is ambiguous. Germline V gene lookup returns CDR1 SGHRS and CDR2 YFSETQ. Trimming pared 1 base from V and 1 base from J, leaving 11 bases between. This CDR3 has 15 amino acids. In DNA form, the CDR3 reads TGCGCCAGCAGCTTGAGAACAGAATCGAACACTGAAGCTTTCTTT. This sequence encodes CASSLRTESNTEAFF.

The V call is TRBV6-5, the J call TRBJ1-2, with D uncertain. This CDR3 region has 13 residues. V was clipped by 5 bases and J by 3 bases, with 10 bases between them. CDR1 MNHEY and CDR2 SVGAGI come from the germline V gene. CDR3 amino acids: CASSRNPDYGYTF. The CDR3 region has the DNA TGTGCCAGCAGTCGAAATCCGGACTATGGCTACACCTTC.

The CDR3 sequence is CASSRLGGATTEAFF. The CDR3 DNA follows: TGTGCCAGTAGTAGGCTCGGAGGGGCGACCACTGAAGCTTTCTTT. The chain uses TRBV19 and TRBJ1-1, with D perhaps matching TRBD1 (5 bases). Between the trimmed V and J ends, which lost 4 bases and 4 bases, there was a span of 16 bases. Germline CDR1 is LNHDA and CDR2 is SQIVND (reference sequence). This CDR3 has 15 residues. Based on the CDR3 plus reference TRBV19 and TRBJ1-1, the full variable domain is DGGITQSPKYLFRKEGQNVTLSCEQNLNHDAMYWYRQDPGQGLRLIYYSQIVNDFQKGDIAEGYSVSREKKESFPLTVTSAQKNPTAFYLCASSRLGGATTEAFFGQGTRLTVV.

This rearrangement joins TRBV19 to TRBJ1-1; D gene unclear. With 8 bases removed from V and 5 bases from J, the gap between germline ends came to 15 bases. The CDR3 covers 13 residues. From germline, CDR1 is LNHDA and CDR2 SQIVND (reference sequence). The DNA of the CDR3 is TGTGCCAGTCGCACCTTCGCCGCGACTGAAGCTTTCTTT. This encodes CASRTFAATEAFF.

CDR3 in amino acids: CASSEGPTETQYF. CDR3 DNA sequence: TGCGCCAGCAGTGAAGGCCCAACGGAGACCCAGTACTTC. V and J are TRBV10-2 and TRBJ2-5; D gene uncertain. The CDR3 runs to 13 residues. Germline CDR1 and CDR2: WSHSY and SAAADI. Trimming removed 3 bases from V and 5 bases from J, with 10 bases in between.

The V and J genes are TRBV9 and TRBJ2-1; 7 bases match TRBD2. The CDR3 covers 15 residues. Germline trimming cut 5 bases from V and 12 bases from J; bases unmatched to any gene: 17. Germline CDR1 and CDR2: SGDLS and YYNGEE. This CDR3 reads CASSTTGGLFEGQFF. The CDR3 nucleotides read TGTGCCAGCAGTACTACGGGGGGACTTTTCGAGGGGCAGTTCTTC.

The sample holds one count of this clone. This rearrangement joins TRBV14 to TRBJ2-2; D tentatively fits TRBD1 or TRBD2 (6 bases each). This CDR3 region has 13 residues. The germline V gene encodes CDR1 SGHDN and CDR2 FVKESK. The V and J ends lost 2 bases and 10 bases respectively, with 11 bases between them. The CDR3 here is CASSQRGPAELFF. For the CDR3, the DNA is TGTGCCAGCAGCCAACGGGGGCCAGCGGAGCTGTTTTTT.

This chain links TRBV7-9 with TRBJ1-2; tentative D call: TRBD1 (5 bases). V lost 4 bases to trimming and J lost 7 bases, with 16 bases between them. This CDR3 comprises 14 residues. The germline V gene has CDR1 SEHNR and CDR2 FQNEAQ (reference sequence). The CDR3 protein is CASSSHSRDGGYTF. The CDR3 bases are TGTGCCAGCAGCTCCCACAGTAGGGACGGTGGCTACACCTTC. Full variable domain (rest looked up from reference TRBV7-9 and TRBJ1-2): DTGVSQNPRHKITKRGQNVTFRCDPISEHNRLYWYRQTLGQGPEFLTYFQNEAQLEKSRLLSDRFSAERPKGSFSTLEIQRTEQGDSAMYLCASSSHSRDGGYTFGSGTRLTVV.

The V gene is TRBV5-6, the J gene TRBJ2-5; perhaps TRBD1 as D (6 bases). The ends were cut back, 4 bases at V and 4 bases at J, with 17 bases in the middle. The CDR3 runs 15 residues. Germline V gene lookup returns CDR1 SGHDT and CDR2 YYEEEE. CDR3 sequence: CASSARTESAETQYF. In DNA form, the CDR3 reads TGTGCCAGCAGCGCGAGGACAGAATCGGCAGAGACCCAGTACTTC. The entire variable domain, with the rest obtained from reference TRBV5-6 and TRBJ2-5, is as follows: DAGVTQSPTHLIKTRGQQVTLRCSPKSGHDTVSWYQQALGQGPQFIFQYYEEEERQRGNFPDRFSGHQFPNYSSELNVNALLLGDSALYLCASSARTESAETQYFGPGTRLLVL.

The rearrangement uses TRBV6-1 and TRBJ1-2, with 10 bases identical to TRBD1. The germline gives CDR1 MNHNS, CDR2 SASEGT. Trimming at V came to 4 bases and at J to 8 bases, leaving 7 bases not matched to a gene. CDR3 length: 14 residues. The CDR3 nucleotides read TGTGCCAGCAGTGGAGGGACAGGGGTAACCGGCTACACCTTC. Translated, it gives CASSGGTGVTGYTF.

V usage is TRBV5-8 and J usage is TRBJ1-1; D not resolved. CDR3 length: 16 residues. Germline lookup yields CDR1 SGHTS and CDR2 YDEGEE. Trimming cost V 4 bases and J 1 base, with 17 bases left between them. Here the CDR3 DNA reads TGTGCCAGCAGCGCCTTCGGGCAGGCCACGAACACTGAAGCTTTCTTT. Residues: CASSAFGQATNTEAFF.

The V call is TRBV9, the J call TRBJ1-4, with D tentatively TRBD1 (5 bases). Germline V gene sequence: CDR1 SGDLS, CDR2 YYNGEE. The CDR3 consists of 14 residues. The V and J ends lost 4 bases and 5 bases respectively, with 12 bases between them. The CDR3 sequence is CASSSGTGNEKLFF. CDR3 DNA: TGTGCCAGCAGCTCCGGGACGGGGAATGAAAAACTGTTTTTT.

The genes are TRBV5-1 and TRBJ1-2; 8 bases are a match to TRBD1. The V and J ends lost 4 bases and 5 bases, in that order; junction bases with no gene match: 4. The CDR3 extends over 13 amino acids. In germline, CDR1 is SGHRS, CDR2 YFSETQ. This CDR3 reads CASSGTGEYGYTF. CDR3 nucleotides: TGCGCCAGCAGCGGGACAGGCGAATATGGCTACACCTTC.

This clone was picked up one time. The chain has TRBV7-9 and TRBJ2-1, with 8 bases aligning to TRBD1. The CDR3 consists of 15 residues. Germline CDR1 reads SEHNR; CDR2 reads FQNEAQ (reference sequence). After removal of 6 bases from V and 6 bases from J, the junction contained 10 bases not matched to a gene. The chain's CDR3 is CASSPGTGGLNEQFF. CDR3 coding DNA: TGTGCCAGCAGTCCCGGGACAGGAGGTCTCAATGAGCAGTTCTTC.

The chain carries TRBV11-2 and TRBJ2-1; tentative D call: TRBD2 (7 bases). CDR3 length equals 16 residues. V lost 0 bases and J 6 bases, leaving 15 bases between the germline ends. CDR1 is SGHAT, CDR2 FQNNGV, per germline. The CDR3 coding sequence is TGTGCCAGCAGCTTAGACCGGGGGGCTATGTTCAATGAGCAGTTCTTC. This encodes CASSLDRGAMFNEQFF.

The CDR3, as DNA: TGTGCCAGCAGCTTGACAGGGGGGACCACAGATACGCAGTATTTT. Its protein product is CASSLTGGTTDTQYF. The genes are TRBV7-9 and TRBJ2-3, with TRBD1 matching 9 bases. The ends lost 3 bases at V and 2 bases at J; junction bases unmatched: 3. The germline CDR1 and CDR2 sequences are SEHNR and FQNEAQ (reference sequence). The CDR3 is 15 residues long.

The chain carries TRBV7-2 and TRBJ1-6, with D tentatively TRBD1 (5 bases). Germline V gives CDR1 SGHTA, CDR2 FQGNSA. The germline V and J ends were trimmed by 5 bases and 0 bases, with 17 bases remaining between them. The CDR3 has 18 residues. In DNA form, the CDR3 reads TGTGCCAGCAGCCGAATAGGAGACAGTAGCTCCTATAATTCACCCCTCCACTTT. It translates to CASSRIGDSSSYNSPLHF.

This chain joins TRBV11-2 and TRBJ1-6; D not certain. Germline V CDR1 and CDR2: SGHAT, FQNNGV. The CDR3 totals 15 residues. With 0 bases removed from V and 10 bases from J, the gap between germline ends came to 13 bases. CDR3 loop: CASSLEVGLGSPLHF. The DNA for the CDR3 is TGTGCCAGCAGCTTAGAGGTGGGATTAGGGTCACCCCTCCACTTT. The full variable domain, in which reference TRBV11-2 and TRBJ1-6 provide the parts outside the CDR3, is EAGVAQSPRYKIIEKRQSVAFWCNPISGHATLYWYQQILGQGPKLLIQFQNNGVVDDSQLPKDRFSAERLKGVDSTLKIQPAKLEDSAVYLCASSLEVGLGSPLHFGNGTRLTVT.

The chain joins TRBV7-2 to TRBJ2-3; TRBD2 matches at 9 bases. Germline V gene lookup returns CDR1 SGHTA and CDR2 FQGNSA. The CDR3 is made up of 18 amino acids. Trimming cost V 2 bases and J 0 bases; bases outside gene matches: 9. CDR3 region: CASSLNPVAGVSTDTQYF. CDR3 coding DNA: TGTGCCAGCAGCTTAAACCCCGTAGCGGGAGTAAGCACAGATACGCAGTATTTT.